These T cell receptor beta chains were read from a single sample in a study of T cell changes during pregnancy in multiple sclerosis. The assay was immunoSEQ multiplex PCR, and TCRdb's table has in-frame clones only and misses some. Of about 59,000 clones listed, about 92% are singletons. Sample: peripheral blood, taken in the second trimester of pregnancy. The receptors stem from a female donor in good health, enrolled as a control in a pregnancy study. Both conserved end residues are part of each CDR3.

CASSPSGGAGGELFF,TRBJ2-2,TRBV27
CASSLRGTGSQYF,TRBJ2-3,TRBV5-8
CAISVRKRTYRDTSSYNEQFF,TRBJ2-1,TRBV10-3
CASSYSLTPGETQYF,TRBJ2-5,TRBV6-5
CASSSRQGVNQPQHF,TRBJ1-5,TRBV19
CASRGGGTGELFF,TRBJ2-2,TRBV5-1
CASSVGLSYEQYF,TRBJ2-7,TRBV5-6
CASTPGTPRTDTQYF,TRBJ2-3,TRBV5-5
CASSPFSQRGVKPGELFF,TRBJ2-2,TRBV27
CASSSSGTANSPLHF,TRBJ1-6,TRBV7-2
CASSLRGGVSVETQYF,TRBJ2-5,TRBV28
CASSSITSVSYEQYF,TRBJ2-7,TRBV18
CASSYVGENQPQHF,TRBJ1-5,TRBV6-6
CASSLVYGGGDADTQYF,TRBJ2-3,TRBV7-2
CASSVGPAGTTYNEQFF,TRBJ2-1,TRBV9
CSVVYRTSGGYNEQFF,TRBJ2-1,TRBV29-1
CASSLGWAQGQPQHF,TRBJ1-5,TRBV11-3
CASGFIVFPGQVNTEAFF,TRBJ1-1,TRBV12-5
CASSSGQGGRCTF,TRBJ1-2,TRBV11-2
CASSQDAGGIQETQYF,TRBJ2-5,TRBV4-1
CASSPGTAGADTQYF,TRBJ2-3,TRBV18
CASSENPGHDTDTQYF,TRBJ2-3,TRBV6-1
CASTLQDSNQPQHF,TRBJ1-5,TRBV6-1
CASSPGADTQYF,TRBJ2-3,TRBV7-9
CASSRQGSSYEQYF,TRBJ2-7,TRBV11-2
CASASYSNQPQHF,TRBJ1-5,TRBV7-3
CASSVSGGLSYEQYF,TRBJ2-7,TRBV6-1
CASSSGEQYF,TRBJ2-7,TRBV11-2
CASSSYRDRGMPGNTIYF,TRBJ1-3,TRBV19
CASSQDTSGVWNEQYF,TRBJ2-7,TRBV4-1
CASSGGGYQPQHF,TRBJ1-5,TRBV9
CASSLNPAGGQETQYF,TRBJ2-5,TRBV27
CASSLNGGETQYF,TRBJ2-5,TRBV5-1
CASSPRWGSIPDTQYF,TRBJ2-3,TRBV9
CSAGTFYEQYF,TRBJ2-7,TRBV20-1
CASSPSGQTYQETQYF,TRBJ2-5,TRBV18
CASSLDRGSSYNEQFF,TRBJ2-1,TRBV7-9
CALTRSGGFWDTQYF,TRBJ2-3,TRBV30
CASSPYEGTSNTEAFF,TRBJ1-1,TRBV18
CASSMSQGGLTNYGYTF,TRBJ1-2,TRBV19
CAIRLAGSTDTQYF,TRBJ2-3,TRBV6-1
CASTPRSYGYTF,TRBJ1-2,TRBV28
CASSQEGGTWANVLTF,TRBJ2-6,TRBV4-2
CASSSRGTGGTDTQYF,TRBJ2-3,TRBV6-5
CASSPRQGGATYNSPLHF,TRBJ1-6,TRBV18
CASRRGQKSQPQHF,TRBJ1-5,TRBV19
CASSLHGRGGNQPQHF,TRBJ1-5,TRBV5-1
CASSGRNEQFF,TRBJ2-1,TRBV27
CASSLPTRGYSSYEQYF,TRBJ2-7,TRBV7-9
CATNRAPDVYNEQFF,TRBJ2-1,TRBV28
CASSSLARGFLTDTQYF,TRBJ2-3,TRBV11-2
CASSIVVAGRGYNEQFF,TRBJ2-1,TRBV19
CASSPASPGPQPQHF,TRBJ1-5,TRBV18
CASSYKRDSLYEQYF,TRBJ2-7,TRBV6-5
CAIKREGGGYTF,TRBJ1-2,TRBV10-3